This T cell receptor (beta chain) was sequenced in a study of blood T cell repertoires in COVID-19. Study-wide context: Donors in the United States, Italy and Spain gave samples during acute or convalescent COVID-19. PBMCs, B-cell-depleted T cells, or T cells were the source of the cDNA or gDNA that made up the material.

This CDR3 comprises 14 residues. The germline gives CDR1 SGHRS, CDR2 YFSETQ. Trimming at V came to 4 bases and at J to 4 bases, leaving 5 bases not matched to a gene. Original methodology: Quantification of nucleated cells was approximated via reference gene primer amplification. Measured with immunoSEQ multiplex PCR; TCRdb has only the in-frame clones, and not every one. D and trimming were read from the DNA, whereas the V and J calls and clone size are those reported in that table. The table includes over 45,000 clones, roughly four fifths detected once. Remarks on this clone: Other DNA sequences from this sample encode an identical CDR3 as well.

Sequencing used peripheral blood. The TCR sequence derives from a woman of 80 years or more with acute or convalescent COVID-19. This chain uses TRBV5-1 with TRBJ1-1; TRBD1 agrees at 9 bases. The CDR3 region is CASSLGQGGTEAFF. The CDR3 DNA sequence: TGCGCCAGCAGCCTGGGACAGGGCGGCACTGAAGCTTTCTTT.